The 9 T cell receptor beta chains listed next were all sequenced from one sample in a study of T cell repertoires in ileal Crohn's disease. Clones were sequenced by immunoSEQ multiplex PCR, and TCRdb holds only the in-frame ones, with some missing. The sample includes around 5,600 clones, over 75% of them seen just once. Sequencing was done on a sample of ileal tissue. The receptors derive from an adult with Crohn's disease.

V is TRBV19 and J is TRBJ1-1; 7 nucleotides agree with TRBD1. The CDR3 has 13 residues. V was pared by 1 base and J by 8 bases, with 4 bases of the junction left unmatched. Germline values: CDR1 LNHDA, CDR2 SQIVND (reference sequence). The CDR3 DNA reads TGTGCCAGTAGTATAGCCCTACAGGGGGAAGCTTTCTTT. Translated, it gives CASSIALQGEAFF.

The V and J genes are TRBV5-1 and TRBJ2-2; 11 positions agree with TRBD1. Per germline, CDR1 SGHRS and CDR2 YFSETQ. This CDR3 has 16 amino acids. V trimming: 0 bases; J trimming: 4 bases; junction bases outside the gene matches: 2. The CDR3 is CASSLGGQGATGELFF. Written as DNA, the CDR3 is TGCGCCAGCAGCTTGGGAGGACAGGGGGCCACCGGGGAGCTGTTTTTT.

The CDR3 here is CASSLMSTSGAYEQYF. The CDR3 coding sequence is TGTGCCAGCAGCTTAATGTCTACTAGCGGGGCCTACGAGCAGTACTTC. The chain couples TRBV7-2 to TRBJ2-7; 10 nucleotides agree with TRBD2. CDR1 and CDR2 (germline): SGHTA, FQGNSA. The CDR3 totals 16 residues. The ends lost 2 bases at V and 2 bases at J; junction bases unmatched: 6.

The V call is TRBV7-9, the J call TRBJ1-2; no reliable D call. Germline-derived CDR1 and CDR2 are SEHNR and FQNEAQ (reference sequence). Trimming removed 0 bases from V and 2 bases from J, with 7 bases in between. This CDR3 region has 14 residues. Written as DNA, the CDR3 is TGTGCCAGCAGCTTAGCGCCAGAAAACTATGGCTACACCTTC. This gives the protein CASSLAPENYGYTF.

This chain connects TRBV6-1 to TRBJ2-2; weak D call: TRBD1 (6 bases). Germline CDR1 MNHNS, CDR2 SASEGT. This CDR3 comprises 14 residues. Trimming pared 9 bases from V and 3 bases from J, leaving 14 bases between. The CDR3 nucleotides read TGTGCCAGTACCCCCTACAGGGACACCGGGGAGCTGTTTTTT. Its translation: CASTPYRDTGELFF.

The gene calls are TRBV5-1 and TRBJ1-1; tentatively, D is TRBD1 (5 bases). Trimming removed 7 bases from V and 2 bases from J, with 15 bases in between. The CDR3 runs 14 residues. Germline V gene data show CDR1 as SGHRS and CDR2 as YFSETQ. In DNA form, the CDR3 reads TGCGCCAGCTTCCCGGGGGGGGTAAACACTGAAGCTTTCTTT. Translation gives CASFPGGVNTEAFF.

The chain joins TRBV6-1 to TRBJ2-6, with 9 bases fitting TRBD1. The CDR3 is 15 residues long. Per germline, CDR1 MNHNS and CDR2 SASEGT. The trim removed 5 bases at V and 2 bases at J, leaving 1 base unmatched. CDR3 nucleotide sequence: TGTGCCAGCAGTCGACAGGGGGCTGGGGCCAACGTCCTGACTTTC. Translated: CASSRQGAGANVLTF.

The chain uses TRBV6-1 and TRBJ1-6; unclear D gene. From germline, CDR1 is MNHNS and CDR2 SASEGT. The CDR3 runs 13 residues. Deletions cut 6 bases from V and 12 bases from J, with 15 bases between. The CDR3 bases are TGTGCCAGCAGACGGACGGAGGGAGGACCCCTCCACTTT. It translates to CASRRTEGGPLHF.

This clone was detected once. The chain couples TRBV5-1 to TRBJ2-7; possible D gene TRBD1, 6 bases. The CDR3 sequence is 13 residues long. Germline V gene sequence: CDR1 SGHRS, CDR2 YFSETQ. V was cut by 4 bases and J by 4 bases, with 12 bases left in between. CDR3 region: CASSPGTPYEQYF. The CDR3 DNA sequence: TGCGCCAGCAGCCCTGGGACACCGTACGAGCAGTACTTC.